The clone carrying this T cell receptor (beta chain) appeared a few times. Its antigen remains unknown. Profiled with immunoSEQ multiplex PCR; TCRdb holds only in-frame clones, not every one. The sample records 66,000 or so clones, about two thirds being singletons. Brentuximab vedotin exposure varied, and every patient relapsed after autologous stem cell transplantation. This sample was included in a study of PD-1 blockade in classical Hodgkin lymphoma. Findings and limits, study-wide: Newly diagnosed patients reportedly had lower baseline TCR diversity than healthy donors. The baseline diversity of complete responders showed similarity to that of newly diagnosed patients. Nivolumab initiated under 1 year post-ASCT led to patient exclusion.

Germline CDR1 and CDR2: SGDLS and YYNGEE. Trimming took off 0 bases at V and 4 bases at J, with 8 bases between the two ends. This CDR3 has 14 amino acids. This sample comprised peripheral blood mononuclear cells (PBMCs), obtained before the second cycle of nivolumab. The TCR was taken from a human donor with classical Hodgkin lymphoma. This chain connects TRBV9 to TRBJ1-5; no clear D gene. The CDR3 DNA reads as TGTGCCAGCAGCGTAGATGGAGGGAATCAGCCCCAGCATTTT. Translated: CASSVDGGNQPQHF.